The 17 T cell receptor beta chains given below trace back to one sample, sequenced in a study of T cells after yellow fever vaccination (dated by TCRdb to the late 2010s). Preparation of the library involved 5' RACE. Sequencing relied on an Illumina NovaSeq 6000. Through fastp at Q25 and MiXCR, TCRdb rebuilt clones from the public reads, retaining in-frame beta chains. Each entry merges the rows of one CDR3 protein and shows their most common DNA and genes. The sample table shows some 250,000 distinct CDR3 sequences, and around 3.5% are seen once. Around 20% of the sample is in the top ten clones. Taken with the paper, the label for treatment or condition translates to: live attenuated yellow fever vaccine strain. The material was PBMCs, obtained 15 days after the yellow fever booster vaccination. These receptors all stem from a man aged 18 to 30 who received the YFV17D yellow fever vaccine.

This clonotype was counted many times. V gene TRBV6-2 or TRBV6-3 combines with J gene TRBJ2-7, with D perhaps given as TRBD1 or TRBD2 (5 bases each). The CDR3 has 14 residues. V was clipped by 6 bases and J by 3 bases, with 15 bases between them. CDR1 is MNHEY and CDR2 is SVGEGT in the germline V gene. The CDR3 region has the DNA TGTGCCAGCAGCGACCCGGGACGGAGCTACGAGCAGTACTTC. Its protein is CASSDPGRSYEQYF.

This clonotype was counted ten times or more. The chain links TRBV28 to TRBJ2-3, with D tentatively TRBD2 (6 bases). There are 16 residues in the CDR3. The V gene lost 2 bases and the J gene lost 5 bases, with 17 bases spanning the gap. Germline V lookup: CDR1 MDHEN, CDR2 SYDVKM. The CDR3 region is CASSLIRGAGGDTQYF. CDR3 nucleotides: TGTGCCAGCAGTTTAATCCGCGGGGCCGGGGGAGATACGCAGTATTTT.

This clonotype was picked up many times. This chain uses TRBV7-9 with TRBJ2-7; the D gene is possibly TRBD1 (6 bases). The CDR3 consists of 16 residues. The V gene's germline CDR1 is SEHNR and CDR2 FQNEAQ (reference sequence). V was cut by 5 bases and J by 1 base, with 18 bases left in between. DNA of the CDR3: TGTGCCAGCAGCCCGACGACAGGATCCCCTTCCTACGAGCAGTACTTC. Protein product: CASSPTTGSPSYEQYF.

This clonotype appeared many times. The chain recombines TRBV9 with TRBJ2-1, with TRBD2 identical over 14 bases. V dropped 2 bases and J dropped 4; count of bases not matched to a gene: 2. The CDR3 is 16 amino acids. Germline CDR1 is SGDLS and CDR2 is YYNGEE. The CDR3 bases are TGTGCCAGCAGCGTCCGGACTAGCGGGGGGTACAATGAGCAGTTCTTC. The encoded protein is CASSVRTSGGYNEQFF.

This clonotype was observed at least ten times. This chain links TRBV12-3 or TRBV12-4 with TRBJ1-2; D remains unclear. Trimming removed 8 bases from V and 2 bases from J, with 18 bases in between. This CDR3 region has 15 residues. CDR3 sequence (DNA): TGTGCCAGCGGAGACCAGGCGGCAGCGAACTATGGCTACACCTTC. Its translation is CASGDQAAANYGYTF.

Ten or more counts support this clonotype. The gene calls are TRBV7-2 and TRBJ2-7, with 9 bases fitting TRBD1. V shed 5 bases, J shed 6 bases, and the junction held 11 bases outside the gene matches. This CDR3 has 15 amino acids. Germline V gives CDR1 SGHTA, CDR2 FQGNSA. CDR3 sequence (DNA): TGTGCCAGCAGCCGAAGGGGACAGGGAGATGGCGAGCAGTACGTC. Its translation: CASSRRGQGDGEQYV.

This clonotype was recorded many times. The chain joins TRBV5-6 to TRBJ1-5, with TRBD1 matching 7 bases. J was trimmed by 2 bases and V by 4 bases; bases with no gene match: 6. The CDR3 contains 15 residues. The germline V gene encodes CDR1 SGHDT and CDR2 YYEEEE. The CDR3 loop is CASSPYRGGNQPQHF. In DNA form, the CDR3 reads TGTGCCAGCAGCCCTTACAGGGGAGGCAATCAGCCCCAGCATTTT.

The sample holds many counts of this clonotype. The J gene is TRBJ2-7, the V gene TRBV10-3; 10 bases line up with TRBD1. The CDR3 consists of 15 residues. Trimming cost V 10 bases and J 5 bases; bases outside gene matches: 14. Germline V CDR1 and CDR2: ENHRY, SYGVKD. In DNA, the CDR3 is TGTGCCACCAGGGACAGGGGTTTGTTTCGGGACGAGCAGTACGTC. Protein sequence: CATRDRGLFRDEQYV.

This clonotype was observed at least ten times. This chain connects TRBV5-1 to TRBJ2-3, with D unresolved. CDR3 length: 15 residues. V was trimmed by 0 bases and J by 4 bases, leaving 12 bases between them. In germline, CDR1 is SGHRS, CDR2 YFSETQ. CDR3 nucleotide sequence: TGCGCCAGCAGCTTGGAGGTGACGAGCGCAGATACGCAGTATTTT. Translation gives CASSLEVTSADTQYF. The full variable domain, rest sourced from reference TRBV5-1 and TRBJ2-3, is KAGVTQTPRYLIKTRGQQVTLSCSPISGHRSVSWYQQTPGQGLQFLFEYFSETQRNKGNFPGRFSGRQFSNSRSEMNVSTLELGDSALYLCASSLEVTSADTQYFGPGTRLTVL.

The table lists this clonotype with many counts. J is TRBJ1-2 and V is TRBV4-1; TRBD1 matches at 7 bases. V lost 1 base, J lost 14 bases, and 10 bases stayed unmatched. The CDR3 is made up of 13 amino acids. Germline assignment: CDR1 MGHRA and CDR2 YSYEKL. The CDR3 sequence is CASSQATAGGGTF. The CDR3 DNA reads TGCGCCAGCAGCCAAGCCACCGCAGGGGGAGGAACCTTC.

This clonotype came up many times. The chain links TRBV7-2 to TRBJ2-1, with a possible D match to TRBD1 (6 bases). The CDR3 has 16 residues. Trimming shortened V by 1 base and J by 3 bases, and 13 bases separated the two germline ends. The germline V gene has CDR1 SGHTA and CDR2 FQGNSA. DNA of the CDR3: TGTGCCAGCAGCTTAGGGGGCAGGGGATTCTACAATGAGCAGTTCTTC. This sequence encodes CASSLGGRGFYNEQFF.

CDR3 amino acids: CASSISSPSQPQHF. DNA for the CDR3: TGTGCCAGTAGTATTTCTAGCCCTTCCCAGCCCCAGCATTTT. The rearrangement links TRBV19 to TRBJ1-5, with D hard to call. This CDR3 comprises 14 residues. Per the germline V gene, CDR1 is LNHDA and CDR2 is SQIVND (reference sequence). V was pared by 3 bases and J by 7 bases, with 13 bases between. The full variable domain, with the rest looked up from reference TRBV19 and TRBJ1-5, is DGGITQSPKYLFRKEGQNVTLSCEQNLNHDAMYWYRQDPGQGLRLIYYSQIVNDFQKGDIAEGYSVSREKKESFPLTVTSAQKNPTAFYLCASSISSPSQPQHFGDGTRLSIL.

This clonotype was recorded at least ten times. Written as DNA, the CDR3 is TGTGCCAGCAGCCCCGCCTCCTATAATTCACCCCTCCACTTT. It encodes CASSPASYNSPLHF. The V gene is TRBV6-5, the J gene TRBJ1-6; no clear D gene. The CDR3 covers 14 residues. Trimming removed 6 bases from V and 0 bases from J, with 6 bases in between. Germline V gene data show CDR1 as MNHEY and CDR2 as SVGAGI.

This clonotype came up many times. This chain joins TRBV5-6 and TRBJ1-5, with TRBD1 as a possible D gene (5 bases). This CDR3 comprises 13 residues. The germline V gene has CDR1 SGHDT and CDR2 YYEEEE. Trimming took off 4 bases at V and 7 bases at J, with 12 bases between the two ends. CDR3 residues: CASSLNQGQPQHF. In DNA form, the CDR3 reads TGTGCCAGCAGCCTTAACCAGGGCCAGCCCCAGCATTTT.

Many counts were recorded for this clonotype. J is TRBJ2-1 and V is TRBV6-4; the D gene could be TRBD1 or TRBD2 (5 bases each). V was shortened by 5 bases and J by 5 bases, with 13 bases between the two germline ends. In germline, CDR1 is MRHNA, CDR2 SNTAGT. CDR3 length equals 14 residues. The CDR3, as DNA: TGTGCCAGCAGTCTTACCGGGACCAACAATGAGCAGTTCTTC. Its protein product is CASSLTGTNNEQFF.

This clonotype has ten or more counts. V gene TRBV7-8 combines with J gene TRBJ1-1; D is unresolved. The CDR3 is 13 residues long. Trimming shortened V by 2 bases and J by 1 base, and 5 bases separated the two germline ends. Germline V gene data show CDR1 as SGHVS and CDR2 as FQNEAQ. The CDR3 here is CASSLRENTEAFF. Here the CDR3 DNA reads TGTGCCAGCAGCTTAAGGGAGAACACTGAAGCTTTCTTT.

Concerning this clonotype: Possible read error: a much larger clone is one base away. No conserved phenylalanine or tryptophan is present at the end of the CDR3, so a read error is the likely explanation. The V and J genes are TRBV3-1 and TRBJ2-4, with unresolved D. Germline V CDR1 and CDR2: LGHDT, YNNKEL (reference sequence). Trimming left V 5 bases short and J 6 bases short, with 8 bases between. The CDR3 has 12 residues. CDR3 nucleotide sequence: TGTGCCAGCAGCAGGGATGGAAACATTCAGTACTTA. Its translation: CASSRDGNIQYL.